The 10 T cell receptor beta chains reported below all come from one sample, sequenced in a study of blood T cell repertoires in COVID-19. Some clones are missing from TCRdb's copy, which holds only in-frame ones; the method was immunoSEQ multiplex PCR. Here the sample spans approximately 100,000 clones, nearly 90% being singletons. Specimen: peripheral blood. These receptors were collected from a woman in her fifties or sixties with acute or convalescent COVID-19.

The CDR3 DNA is TGTGCCAGCTCACCCTCCGGGGGTAGCGGGAGTGCCGGGGAGCTGTTTTTT. Translated, it gives CASSPSGGSGSAGELFF. The chain is built from TRBV18 and TRBJ2-2, with 9 bases that match TRBD2. The CDR3 has 17 amino acids. The ends lost 3 bases at V and 6 bases at J; junction bases unmatched: 11. The germline V gene encodes CDR1 KGHSH and CDR2 LQKENI.

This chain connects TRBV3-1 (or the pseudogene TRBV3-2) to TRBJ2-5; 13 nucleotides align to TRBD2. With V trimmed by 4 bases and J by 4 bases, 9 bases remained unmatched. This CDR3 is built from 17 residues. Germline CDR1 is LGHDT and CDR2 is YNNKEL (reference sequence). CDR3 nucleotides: TGTGCCAGCAGCCCCTGGACTAGCGGGAGCAGTAGAGAGACCCAGTACTTC. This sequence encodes CASSPWTSGSSRETQYF.

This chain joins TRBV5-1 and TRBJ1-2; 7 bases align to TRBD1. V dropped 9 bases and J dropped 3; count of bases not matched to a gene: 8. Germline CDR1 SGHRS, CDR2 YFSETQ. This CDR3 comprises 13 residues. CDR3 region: CAMLGQEDYGYTF. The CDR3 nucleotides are TGCGCCATGTTAGGACAGGAGGACTATGGCTACACCTTC.

CDR3 protein: CASSVQVYGEAFF. CDR3 coding DNA: TGTGCCAGCAGCGTGCAGGTGTACGGTGAAGCTTTCTTT. The chain carries TRBV9 and TRBJ1-1; D is undetermined. The germline gives CDR1 SGDLS, CDR2 YYNGEE. CDR3 length equals 13 residues. The V end lost 2 bases, the J end lost 7 bases, and 12 bases lay between the germline ends.

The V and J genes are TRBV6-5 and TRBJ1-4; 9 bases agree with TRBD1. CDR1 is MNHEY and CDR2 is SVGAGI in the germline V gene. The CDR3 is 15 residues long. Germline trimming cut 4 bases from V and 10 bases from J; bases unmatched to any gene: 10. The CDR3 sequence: CASSSRGQGSAKLFF. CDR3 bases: TGTGCCAGCAGTTCCCGAGGACAGGGGTCCGCAAAACTGTTTTTT.

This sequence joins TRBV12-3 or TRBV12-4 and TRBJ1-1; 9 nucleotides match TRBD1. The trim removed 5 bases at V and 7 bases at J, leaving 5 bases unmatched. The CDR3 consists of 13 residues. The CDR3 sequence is CASSNGQGFEAFF. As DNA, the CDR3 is TGTGCCAGCAGTAACGGACAGGGGTTTGAAGCTTTCTTT.

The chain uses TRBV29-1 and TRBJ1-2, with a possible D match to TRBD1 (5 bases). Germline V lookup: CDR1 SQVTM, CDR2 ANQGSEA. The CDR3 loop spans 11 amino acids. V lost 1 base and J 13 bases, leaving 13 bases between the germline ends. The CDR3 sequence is CSVEGGQGGTF. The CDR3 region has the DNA TGCAGCGTTGAAGGGGGCCAGGGAGGCACCTTC.

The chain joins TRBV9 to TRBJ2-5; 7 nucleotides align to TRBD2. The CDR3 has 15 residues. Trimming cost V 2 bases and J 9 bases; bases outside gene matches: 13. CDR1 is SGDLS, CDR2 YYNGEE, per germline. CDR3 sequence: CASSVSSGLGEAQYF. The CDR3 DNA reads TGTGCCAGCAGCGTGAGTAGCGGGCTTGGAGAAGCCCAGTACTTC.

This CDR3 reads CASSQRFSPTVYQPQHF. CDR3 bases: TGTGCCAGCAGCCAACGTTTTTCCCCGACAGTGTATCAGCCCCAGCATTTT. The rearrangement uses TRBV14 and TRBJ1-5, with D tentatively TRBD1 (5 bases). The CDR3 loop spans 17 amino acids. Germline CDR1 SGHDN, CDR2 FVKESK. Trimming took 2 bases from V and 5 from J, leaving 19 bases between them.

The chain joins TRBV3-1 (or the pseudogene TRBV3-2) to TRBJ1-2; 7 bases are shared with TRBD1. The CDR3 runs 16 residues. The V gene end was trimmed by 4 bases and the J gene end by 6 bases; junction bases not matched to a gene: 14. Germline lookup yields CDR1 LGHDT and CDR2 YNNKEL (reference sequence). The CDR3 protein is CASSRVSIGTEDGYTF. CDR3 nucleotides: TGTGCCAGCAGCCGGGTCTCTATAGGGACAGAGGATGGCTACACCTTC.